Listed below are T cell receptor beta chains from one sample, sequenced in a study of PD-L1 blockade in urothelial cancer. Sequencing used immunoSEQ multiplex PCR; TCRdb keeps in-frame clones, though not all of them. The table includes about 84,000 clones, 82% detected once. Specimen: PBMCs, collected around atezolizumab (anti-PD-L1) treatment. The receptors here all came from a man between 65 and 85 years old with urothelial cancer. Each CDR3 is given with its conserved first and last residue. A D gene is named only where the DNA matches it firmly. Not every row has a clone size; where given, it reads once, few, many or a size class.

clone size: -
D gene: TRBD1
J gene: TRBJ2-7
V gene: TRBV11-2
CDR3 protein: CASSLVGTGGYDEQYF
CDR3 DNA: TGTGCCAGCAGCTTAGTTGGGACAGGGGGCTACGACGAGCAGTACTTC

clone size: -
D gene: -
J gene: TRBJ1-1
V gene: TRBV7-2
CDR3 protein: CASSLGAYTEAFF
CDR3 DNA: TGTGCCAGCAGCTTAGGGGCCTACACTGAAGCTTTCTTT

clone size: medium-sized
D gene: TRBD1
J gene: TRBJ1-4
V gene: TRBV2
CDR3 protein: CASSDLRQGSTTNEKLFF
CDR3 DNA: TGTGCCAGCAGTGATTTGAGACAGGGTTCTACAACTAATGAAAAACTGTTTTTT

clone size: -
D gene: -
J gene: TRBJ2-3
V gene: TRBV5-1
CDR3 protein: CASSLEGLPEDTQYF
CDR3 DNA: TGCGCCAGCAGCTTGGAGGGACTTCCGGAGGATACGCAGTATTTT

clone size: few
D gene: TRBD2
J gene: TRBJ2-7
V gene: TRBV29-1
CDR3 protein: CSARSGLAGSYEQYF
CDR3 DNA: TGCAGCGCCAGATCGGGACTAGCGGGGAGCTACGAGCAGTACTTC

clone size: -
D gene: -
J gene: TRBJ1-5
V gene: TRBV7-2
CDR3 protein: CASSLQPRHDQPQHF
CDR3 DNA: TGTGCCAGCAGCCTCCAACCAAGACACGATCAGCCCCAGCATTTT

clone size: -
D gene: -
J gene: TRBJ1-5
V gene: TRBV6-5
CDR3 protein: CASSKQGTSQPQHF
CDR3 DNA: TGTGCCAGCAGTAAACAGGGTACTAGTCAGCCCCAGCATTTT

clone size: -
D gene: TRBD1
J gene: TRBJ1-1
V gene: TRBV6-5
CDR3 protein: CASRGTGGSSEAFF
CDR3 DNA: TGTGCCAGCAGAGGGACAGGGGGCTCGTCTGAAGCTTTCTTT

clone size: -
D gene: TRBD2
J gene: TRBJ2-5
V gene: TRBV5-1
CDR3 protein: CASYPGDRTSGSWETQYF
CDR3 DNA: TGCGCCAGCTATCCGGGCGACAGGACTAGCGGGAGTTGGGAGACCCAGTACTTC

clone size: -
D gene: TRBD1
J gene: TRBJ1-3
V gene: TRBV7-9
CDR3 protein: CASSYSGQGASGNTIYF
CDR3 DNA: TGTGCCAGCAGCTACTCCGGACAGGGGGCTTCTGGAAACACCATATATTTT

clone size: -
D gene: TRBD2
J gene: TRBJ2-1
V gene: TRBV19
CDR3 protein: CASSIVAGVQFF
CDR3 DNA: TGTGCCAGTAGTATAGTGGCGGGGGTGCAGTTCTTC

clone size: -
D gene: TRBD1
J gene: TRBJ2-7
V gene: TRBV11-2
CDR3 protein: CASRIQGQDEQYF
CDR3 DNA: TGTGCCAGCAGGATACAGGGGCAAGACGAGCAGTACTTC

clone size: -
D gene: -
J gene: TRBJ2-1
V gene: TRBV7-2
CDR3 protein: CASSLASGIYNEQFF
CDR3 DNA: TGTGCCAGCAGCTTAGCGAGCGGAATATACAATGAGCAGTTCTTC

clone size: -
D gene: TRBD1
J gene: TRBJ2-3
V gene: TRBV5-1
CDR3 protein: CASSLEPGGVTDTQYF
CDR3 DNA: TGCGCCAGCAGCTTGGAGCCAGGGGGTGTGACAGATACGCAGTATTTT

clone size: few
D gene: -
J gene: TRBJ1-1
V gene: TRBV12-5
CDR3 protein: CASGVTGSTEAFF
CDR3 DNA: TGTGCTAGTGGTGTCACAGGGAGCACTGAAGCTTTCTTT

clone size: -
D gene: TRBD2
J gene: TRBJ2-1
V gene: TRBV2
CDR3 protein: CASSESGRQYNEQFF
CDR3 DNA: TGTGCCAGCAGTGAATCCGGGAGGCAGTACAATGAGCAGTTCTTC

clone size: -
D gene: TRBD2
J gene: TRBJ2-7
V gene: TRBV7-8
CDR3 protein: CASSLGRITSGSSYEQYF
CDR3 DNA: TGTGCCAGCAGCTTAGGAAGAATCACTAGCGGGAGTTCCTACGAGCAGTACTTC

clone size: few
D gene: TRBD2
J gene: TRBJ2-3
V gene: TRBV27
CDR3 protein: CASSLATSRTDTQYF
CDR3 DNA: TGTGCCAGCAGTCTTGCGACTAGCCGCACAGATACGCAGTATTTT

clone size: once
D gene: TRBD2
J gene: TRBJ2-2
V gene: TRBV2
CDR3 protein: CASALAGYTRELFF
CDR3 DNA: TGTGCCAGCGCCCTAGCGGGGTACACCAGGGAGCTGTTTTTT

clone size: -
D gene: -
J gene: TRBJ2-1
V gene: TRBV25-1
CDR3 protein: CASGTYRDYNEQFF
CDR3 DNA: TGTGCCAGCGGTACTTACAGGGACTACAATGAGCAGTTCTTC

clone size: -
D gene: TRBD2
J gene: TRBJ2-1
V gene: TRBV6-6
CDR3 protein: CASSSRTSGYNEQFF
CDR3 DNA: TGTGCCAGCAGTTCGCGGACTAGCGGTTACAATGAGCAGTTCTTC

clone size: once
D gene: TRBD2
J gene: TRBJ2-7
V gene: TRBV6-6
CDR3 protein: CASSSLGTSVTYEQYF
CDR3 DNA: TGTGCCAGCAGTTCCCTCGGGACTAGCGTTACCTACGAGCAGTACTTC